The rows below give T cell receptor beta chains drawn from one sample of a study of T cells after yellow fever vaccination. TCRdb reprocessed the 5' RACE reads with MiXCR, giving one entry per CDR3 protein. Of hundreds of thousands of distinct CDR3 sequences in the sample, 9% to 15% were seen once. Sequencing used PBMCs, obtained on the day of the yellow fever booster vaccination. The receptors derive from a man between 25 and 39 years old who received the YFV17D yellow fever vaccine. CDR3s include the opening cysteine and the closing phenylalanine or tryptophan.

CDR3 protein: CASSYSRGSDIQYF; V gene: TRBV6-5
CDR3 protein: CASSFRESGNTIYF; V gene: TRBV28
CDR3 protein: CASSERRGADTQYF; V gene: TRBV6-4
CDR3 protein: CSAVTGEGYGYTF; V gene: TRBV20-1
CDR3 protein: CASRDFRGRMTYNEQFF; V gene: TRBV10-2
CDR3 protein: CSVELVETQYF; V gene: TRBV29-1
CDR3 protein: CASSTQEGQPQHF; V gene: TRBV7-2
CDR3 protein: CATSRPLAGSWHEQFF; V gene: TRBV15
CDR3 protein: CASSSAPGLTSPLHF; V gene: TRBV7-8
CDR3 protein: CATPRWKSTDTQYF; V gene: TRBV24-1
CDR3 protein: CASTERAAFTDTQYF; V gene: TRBV6-1
CDR3 protein: CASSTEIAGPGDTQYF; V gene: TRBV19
CDR3 protein: CSARPPGLLPYNEQFF; V gene: TRBV20-1
CDR3 protein: CASSFVRDTQYF; V gene: TRBV6-6
CDR3 protein: CASSLDAGTQPYEQYF; V gene: TRBV5-4
CDR3 protein: CASSDVPRTEAFF; V gene: TRBV5-1
CDR3 protein: CSVGSSYNEQFF; V gene: TRBV29-1
CDR3 protein: CASSPPGLAGAGANVLTF; V gene: TRBV18
CDR3 protein: CSAANPRDGGYTF; V gene: TRBV20-1
CDR3 protein: CASSLVGGANYGYTF; V gene: TRBV27
CDR3 protein: CAISTRLAGAVGSYNEQFF; V gene: TRBV10-3
CDR3 protein: CASSRWTGSSDTQYF; V gene: TRBV7-2
CDR3 protein: CASSSELVTGELFF; V gene: TRBV18
CDR3 protein: CASSLGTSGQKQYF; V gene: TRBV12-3/TRBV12-4
CDR3 protein: CASSKLAGGLQNEQFF; V gene: TRBV5-4
CDR3 protein: CASVPRLRKEFF; V gene: TRBV27
CDR3 protein: CASSLQIYKQAPYEQYF; V gene: TRBV7-2
CDR3 protein: CASSRLQMNTEAFF; V gene: TRBV12-3/TRBV12-4
CDR3 protein: CASRDSGSGYNEQFF; V gene: TRBV7-2
CDR3 protein: CATVKGKETQYF; V gene: TRBV24-1
CDR3 protein: CSVQLGGRNTEAFF; V gene: TRBV29-1
CDR3 protein: CASSNTNGVTEAFF; V gene: TRBV7-9
CDR3 protein: CASRKTGTMNTGELFF; V gene: TRBV12-3/TRBV12-4
CDR3 protein: CASSPGRSSTDTQYF; V gene: TRBV18
CDR3 protein: CASTINGRDEKLFF; V gene: TRBV12-3/TRBV12-4
CDR3 protein: CASSLWGSSTGELFF; V gene: TRBV27
CDR3 protein: CASSPGGGRNEQFF; V gene: TRBV12-3/TRBV12-4
CDR3 protein: CASSPPSSGPNGYTF; V gene: TRBV7-8
CDR3 protein: CASSKGHGNEKLFF; V gene: TRBV27
CDR3 protein: CASSGGLLKRETQETQYF; V gene: TRBV7-3
CDR3 protein: CASSQGLVVYNEQFF; V gene: TRBV6-1
CDR3 protein: CASSQEGGGAISTDTQYF; V gene: TRBV4-3
CDR3 protein: CASSPAGDEQYF; V gene: TRBV18
CDR3 protein: CATSGEREGPNNEQFF; V gene: TRBV24-1
CDR3 protein: CASRTSGSPSSYEQYF; V gene: TRBV5-1
CDR3 protein: CASSSGQGMAEAFF; V gene: TRBV7-9
CDR3 protein: CASSPPSNTDTQYF; V gene: TRBV7-2
CDR3 protein: CASSISSGYEQYF; V gene: TRBV10-1
CDR3 protein: CSARMSSGVTEAFF; V gene: TRBV20-1
CDR3 protein: CASSPGLGQGNTGELFF; V gene: TRBV3-1
CDR3 protein: CASSPLDRANEKLFF; V gene: TRBV7-3
CDR3 protein: CASSIGTNKGTDTQYF; V gene: TRBV19
CDR3 protein: CSGSDRVLYEQYF; V gene: TRBV20-1
CDR3 protein: CASSPPGTGFYEQYF; V gene: TRBV25-1